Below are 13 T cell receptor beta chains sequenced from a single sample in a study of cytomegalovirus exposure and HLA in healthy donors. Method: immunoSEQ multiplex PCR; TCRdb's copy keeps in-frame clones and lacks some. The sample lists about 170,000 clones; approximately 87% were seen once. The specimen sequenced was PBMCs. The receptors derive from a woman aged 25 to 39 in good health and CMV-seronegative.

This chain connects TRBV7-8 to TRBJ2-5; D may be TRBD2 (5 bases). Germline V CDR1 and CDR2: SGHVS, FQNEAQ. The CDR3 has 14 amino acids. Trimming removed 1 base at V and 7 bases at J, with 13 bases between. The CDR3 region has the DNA TGTGCCAGCAGCTTAGTGGGTCATGAGGGGACCCAGTACTTC. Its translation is CASSLVGHEGTQYF.

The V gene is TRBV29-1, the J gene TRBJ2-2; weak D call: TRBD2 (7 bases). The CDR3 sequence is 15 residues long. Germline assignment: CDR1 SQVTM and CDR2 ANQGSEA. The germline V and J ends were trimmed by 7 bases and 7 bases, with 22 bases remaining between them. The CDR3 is CSARLLDSGIGELFF. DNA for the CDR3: TGCAGCGCACGACTATTGGACAGCGGGATCGGGGAGCTGTTTTTT.

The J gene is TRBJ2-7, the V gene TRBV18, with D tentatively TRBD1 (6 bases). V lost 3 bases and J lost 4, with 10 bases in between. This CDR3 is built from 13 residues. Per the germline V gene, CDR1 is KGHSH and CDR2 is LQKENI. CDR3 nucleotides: TGTGCCAGCTCACCCGTACAGGGATACGAGCAGTACTTC. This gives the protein CASSPVQGYEQYF.

This CDR3 reads CASSLARTALNTEAFF. The CDR3 DNA follows: TGTGCCAGCAGCTTAGCCCGGACTGCTTTGAACACTGAAGCTTTCTTT. The V call is TRBV7-8, the J call TRBJ1-1, with D unresolved. The germline CDR1 and CDR2 sequences are SGHVS and FQNEAQ. V was cut by 0 bases and J by 0 bases, with 11 bases left in between. The CDR3 totals 16 residues.

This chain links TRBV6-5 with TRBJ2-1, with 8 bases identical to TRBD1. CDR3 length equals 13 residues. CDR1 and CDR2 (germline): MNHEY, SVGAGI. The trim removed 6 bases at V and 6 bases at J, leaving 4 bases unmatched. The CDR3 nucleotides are TGTGCCAGCAGAAACAGGGGGATCAATGAGCAGTTCTTC. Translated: CASRNRGINEQFF.

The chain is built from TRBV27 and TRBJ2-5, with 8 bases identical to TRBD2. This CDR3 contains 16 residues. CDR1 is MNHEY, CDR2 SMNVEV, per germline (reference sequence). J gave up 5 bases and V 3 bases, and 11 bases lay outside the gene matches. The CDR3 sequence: CASSFEGSGVGETQYF. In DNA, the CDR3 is TGTGCCAGCAGTTTCGAGGGTAGCGGGGTGGGGGAGACCCAGTACTTC.

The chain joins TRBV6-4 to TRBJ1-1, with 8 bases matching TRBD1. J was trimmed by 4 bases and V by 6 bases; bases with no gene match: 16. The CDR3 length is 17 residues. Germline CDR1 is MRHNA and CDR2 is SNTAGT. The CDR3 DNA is TGTGCCAGCAGCGTAACCTTTTTCGGACAGGGAATCACTGAAGCTTTCTTT. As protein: CASSVTFFGQGITEAFF.

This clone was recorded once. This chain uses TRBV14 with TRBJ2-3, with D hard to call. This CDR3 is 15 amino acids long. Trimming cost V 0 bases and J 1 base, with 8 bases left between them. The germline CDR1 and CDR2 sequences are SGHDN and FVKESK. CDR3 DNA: TGTGCCAGCAGCCAAGATCGGCAGGGCACAGATACGCAGTATTTT. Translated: CASSQDRQGTDTQYF.

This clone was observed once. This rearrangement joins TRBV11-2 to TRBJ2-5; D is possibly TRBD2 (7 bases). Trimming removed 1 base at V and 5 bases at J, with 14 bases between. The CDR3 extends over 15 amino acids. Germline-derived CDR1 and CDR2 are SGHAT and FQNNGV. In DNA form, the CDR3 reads TGTGCCAGCAGCTTAGTTCAGGGGAGGGGTGAGACCCAGTACTTC. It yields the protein CASSLVQGRGETQYF.

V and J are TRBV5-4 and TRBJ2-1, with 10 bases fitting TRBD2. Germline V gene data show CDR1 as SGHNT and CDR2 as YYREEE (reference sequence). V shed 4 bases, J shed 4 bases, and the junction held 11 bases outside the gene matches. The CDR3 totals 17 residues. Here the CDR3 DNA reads TGTGCCAGCAGCGATGCGTCAGCGGGGGGGTCTTACAATGAGCAGTTCTTC. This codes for CASSDASAGGSYNEQFF.

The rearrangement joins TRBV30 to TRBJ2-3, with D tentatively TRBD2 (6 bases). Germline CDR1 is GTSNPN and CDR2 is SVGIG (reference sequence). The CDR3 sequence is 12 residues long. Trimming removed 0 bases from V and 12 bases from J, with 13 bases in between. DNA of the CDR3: TGTGCCTGGAGTGTACGGGAGCTACGCCAGTATTTT. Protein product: CAWSVRELRQYF.

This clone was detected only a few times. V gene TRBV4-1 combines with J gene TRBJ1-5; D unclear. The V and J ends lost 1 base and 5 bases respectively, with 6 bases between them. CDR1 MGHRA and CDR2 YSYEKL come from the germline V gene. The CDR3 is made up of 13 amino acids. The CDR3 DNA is TGCGCCAGCAGCCAAGCTTTGTATCAGCCCCAGCATTTT. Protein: CASSQALYQPQHF.

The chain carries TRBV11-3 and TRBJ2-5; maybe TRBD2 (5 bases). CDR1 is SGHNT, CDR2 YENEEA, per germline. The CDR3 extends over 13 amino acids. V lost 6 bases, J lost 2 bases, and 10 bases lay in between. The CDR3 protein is CASSPRGQETQYF. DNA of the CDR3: TGTGCCAGCAGTCCCCGGGGACAAGAGACCCAGTACTTC.